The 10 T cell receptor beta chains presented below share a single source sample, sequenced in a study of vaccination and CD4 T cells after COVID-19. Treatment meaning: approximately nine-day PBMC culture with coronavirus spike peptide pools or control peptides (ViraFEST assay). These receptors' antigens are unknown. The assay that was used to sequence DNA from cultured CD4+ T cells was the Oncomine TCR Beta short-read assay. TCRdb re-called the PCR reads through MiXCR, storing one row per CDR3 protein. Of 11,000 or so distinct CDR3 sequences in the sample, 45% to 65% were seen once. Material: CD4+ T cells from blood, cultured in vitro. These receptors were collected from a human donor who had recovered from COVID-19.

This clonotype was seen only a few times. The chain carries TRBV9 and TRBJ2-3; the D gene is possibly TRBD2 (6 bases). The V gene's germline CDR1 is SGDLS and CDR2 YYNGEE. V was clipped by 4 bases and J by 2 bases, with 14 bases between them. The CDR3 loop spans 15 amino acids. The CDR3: CASSRPGLFTDTQYF. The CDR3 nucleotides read TGTGCCAGCAGCCGACCGGGACTCTTCACAGATACGCAGTATTTT.

The CDR3: CASSRDYNYEQYF. The CDR3 nucleotides read TGTGCCAGCAGTAGGGACTACAACTACGAGCAGTACTTC. The rearrangement links TRBV6-1 to TRBJ2-7; 7 nucleotides match TRBD2. The germline CDR1 and CDR2 sequences are MNHNS and SASEGT. This CDR3 comprises 13 residues. The J segment lost 3 bases and the V segment lost 5 bases, leaving 4 bases of the junction unmatched.

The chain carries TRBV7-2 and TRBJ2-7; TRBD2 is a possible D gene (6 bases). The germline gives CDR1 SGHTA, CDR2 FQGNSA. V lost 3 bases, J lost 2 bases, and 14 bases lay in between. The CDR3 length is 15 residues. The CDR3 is CASSFWGDPTYEQYF. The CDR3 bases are TGTGCCAGCAGCTTTTGGGGGGACCCAACCTACGAGCAGTACTTC.

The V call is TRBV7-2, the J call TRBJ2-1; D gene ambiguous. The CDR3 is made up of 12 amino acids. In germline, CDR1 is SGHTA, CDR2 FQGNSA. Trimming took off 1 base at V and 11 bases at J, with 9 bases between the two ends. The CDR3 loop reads CASSLVMGKQFF. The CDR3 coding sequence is TGTGCCAGCAGCTTAGTAATGGGTAAGCAGTTCTTC.

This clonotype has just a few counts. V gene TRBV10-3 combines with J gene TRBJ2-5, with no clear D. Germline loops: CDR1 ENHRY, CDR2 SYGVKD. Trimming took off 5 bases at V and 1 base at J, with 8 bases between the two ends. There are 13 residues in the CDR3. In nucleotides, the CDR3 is TGTGCCATCAGTACACTCCGCCAAGAGACCCAGTACTTC. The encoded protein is CAISTLRQETQYF.

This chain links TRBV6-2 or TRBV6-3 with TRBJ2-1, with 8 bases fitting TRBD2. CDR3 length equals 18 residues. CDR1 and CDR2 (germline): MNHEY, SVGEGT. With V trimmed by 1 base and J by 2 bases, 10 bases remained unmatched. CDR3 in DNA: TGTGCCAGCAGTTACTTACTTTCAACTAGCGGCCCCTACAATGAGCAGTTCTTC. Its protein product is CASSYLLSTSGPYNEQFF.

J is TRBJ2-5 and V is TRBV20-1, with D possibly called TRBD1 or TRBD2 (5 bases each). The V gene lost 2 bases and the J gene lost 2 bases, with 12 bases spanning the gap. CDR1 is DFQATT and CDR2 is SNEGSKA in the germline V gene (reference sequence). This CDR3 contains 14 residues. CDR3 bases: TGCAGTGCTAGACCCAGCGGACATCAAGAGACCCAGTACTTC. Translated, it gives CSARPSGHQETQYF.

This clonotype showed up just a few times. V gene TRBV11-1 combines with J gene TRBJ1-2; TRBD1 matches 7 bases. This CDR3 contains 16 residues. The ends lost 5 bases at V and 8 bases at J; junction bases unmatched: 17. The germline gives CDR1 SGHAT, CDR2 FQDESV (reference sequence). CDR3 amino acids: CASSHEGTASVRGYTF. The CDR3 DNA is TGTGCCAGCAGCCATGAAGGGACAGCCTCGGTAAGAGGCTACACCTTC.

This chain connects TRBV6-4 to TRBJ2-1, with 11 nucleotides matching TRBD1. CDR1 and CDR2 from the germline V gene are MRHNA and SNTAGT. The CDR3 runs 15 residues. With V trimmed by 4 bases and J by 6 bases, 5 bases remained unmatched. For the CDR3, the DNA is TGTGCCAGCAGTGGGGGACAGGGGGAAGGCAATGAGCAGTTCTTC. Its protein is CASSGGQGEGNEQFF.

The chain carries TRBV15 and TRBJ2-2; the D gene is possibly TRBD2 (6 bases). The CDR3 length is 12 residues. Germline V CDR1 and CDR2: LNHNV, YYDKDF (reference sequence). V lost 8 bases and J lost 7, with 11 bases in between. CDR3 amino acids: CATGTAHGELFF. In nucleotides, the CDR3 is TGTGCCACCGGGACTGCCCACGGGGAGCTGTTTTTT.